This T cell receptor beta chain was found in a study of cytomegalovirus exposure and HLA in healthy donors. Study-level information: As released early, the data held some 80 million unique TCRs from HLA-typed donors. Membership in the Caucasian-associated ancestry cluster was found for about four fifths of 350 to 450 genotyped donors.

The CDR3 runs to 15 residues. V dropped 5 bases and J dropped 5; count of bases not matched to a gene: 5. Per the germline V gene, CDR1 is MNHNY and CDR2 is SVGAGI (reference sequence). The PCR contained 60 Vbeta and 13 Jbeta primers. TCRdb's table, derived via immunoSEQ multiplex PCR, lists solely in-frame clones and lacks some. This table holds about 210,000 clones, 82% found once. Whole-study findings and limits: Analyzed later, association rates of TCRs varied across HLA loci, with DRB1 most and HLA-C fewest.

This clone appeared a few times. Its antigen is unknown. V usage is TRBV6-6 and J usage is TRBJ2-3, with 12 bases matching TRBD2. Material for sequencing was PBMCs. This TCR was sampled from a middle-aged man in good health and CMV-seropositive. The CDR3 sequence is CASSASGRAGDTQYF. The DNA of the CDR3 is TGTGCCAGCAGTGCTAGCGGGAGGGCCGGAGATACGCAGTATTTT.